This is a list of T cell receptor beta chains from one sample in a study of regulatory T cells in long-lasting Graves disease. TCRdb processed the multiplex PCR reads anew with MiXCR; each CDR3 protein has one entry. The table lists 450,000 to 650,000 distinct CDR3 sequences, more than 15% of them singletons, with about 25% in the top ten. The same sample was also studied in work on T cells in Graves' hyperthyroidism and ophthalmopathy.

The source material was peripheral blood mononuclear cells (PBMCs), sampled at new diagnosis, from a patient treated with antithyroid drugs. These receptors were obtained from a woman aged 40-60 years with Graves disease. CDR3s include the opening cysteine and the closing phenylalanine or tryptophan. The D gene is left open where the match is weak. Rows may omit the clone size; those that give it use once, few, many or a size class.

>TRBV11-2|.|TRBJ2-3|TRBD2|18
TGTGCCAGCAGGGCCCTAAAGGGAAGCGGGGGAGAAGGGTATACGCAGTATTTT
CASRALKGSGGEGYTQYF
>TRBV5-1|many|TRBJ2-7|.|14
TGCGCCAGCAGCTTGGACGAGGGATGGGCCGAGCAGTACTTC
CASSLDEGWAEQYF
>TRBV20-1|.|TRBJ1-1|.|12
TGCAGTGCTAGAATTGGACGGGGAAACGCTTCCTTT
CSARIGRGNASF
>TRBV7-3|many|TRBJ2-1|.|15
TGTGCCAGCAGCCTTAATGGGGACGGATACAATGAGCAGTTCTTC
CASSLNGDGYNEQFF
>TRBV12-3/TRBV12-4|.|TRBJ1-5|.|14
TGTGCCAGCACCACAGGTTTTAGCAATCAGCCCCAGCATTTT
CASTTGFSNQPQHF
>TRBV20-1|.|TRBJ2-5|.|14
TGCAGTGCCTCTAGGGGGGGGCCGAGGGAGACCCAGTACTTC
CSASRGGPRETQYF
>TRBV19|few|TRBJ1-1|.|13
TGTGCCAGCAGTTGGGGCGTAGGCACTGAAGCTTTCTTT
CASSWGVGTEAFF
>TRBV5-1|few|TRBJ2-2|.|16
TGCGCCAGCAGTTTGACGGGGTACCCCAACACCGGGGAGCTGTTTTTT
CASSLTGYPNTGELFF
>TRBV14|many|TRBJ2-7|.|14
TGTGCCAGCAGCCAGCCGGGGAAAAGCTACGAGCAGTACTTC
CASSQPGKSYEQYF
>TRBV7-3|.|TRBJ2-3|TRBD2|15
TGTGCCAGCAGCTTTCAGCGGGGGACGACAGATACGCAGTATTTT
CASSFQRGTTDTQYF
>TRBV10-3|many|TRBJ2-7|.|14
TGTGCCATCCGGGAAGAAACTAGGTGGGACGAGCAGTACTTC
CAIREETRWDEQYF
>TRBV29-1|many|TRBJ2-7|.|11
TGCAGCGTTGGCACGTCCTACGAGCAGTACTTC
CSVGTSYEQYF
>TRBV4-1|.|TRBJ1-2|TRBD1|16
TGCGCCAGCAGCCAAGACAACCGGGACAGGGGTTTTGGCTACACCTTC
CASSQDNRDRGFGYTF
>TRBV7-9|.|TRBJ1-2|.|14
TGTGCCAGCAGCTTAGCCTCAGAGGCCTATGGCTACACCTTC
CASSLASEAYGYTF
>TRBV27|many|TRBJ2-7|.|13
TGTGCCAGCAGCGAGGGACAACGCTACGAGCAGTACTTC
CASSEGQRYEQYF
>TRBV19|few|TRBJ1-1|.|16
TGTGCCAGTAATTATCCCGGGGGGCCGCCGGGCACTGAAGCTTTCTTT
CASNYPGGPPGTEAFF
>TRBV6-2/TRBV6-3|.|TRBJ1-2|.|13
TGTGCCACGAGGGGGGGGCGCGTCTATGGCTACACCTTC
CATRGGRVYGYTF
>TRBV19|.|TRBJ1-5|.|14
TGTGCCAGTAGTATCTGGGGCTTCAATCAGCCCCAGCATTTT
CASSIWGFNQPQHF
>TRBV5-5|.|TRBJ2-2|.|15
TGTGCCAGCAGCTTGAGAGGTTCCGACACCGGGGAGCTGTTTTTT
CASSLRGSDTGELFF
>TRBV2|many|TRBJ2-3|.|14
TGTGCCAGCAGTATGACAGTCAGCACAGATACGCAGTATTTT
CASSMTVSTDTQYF
>TRBV3-1|many|TRBJ1-1|.|13
TGTGCCAGCAGCCGAGGGACACCGCCTGAAGCTTTCTTT
CASSRGTPPEAFF
>TRBV30|.|TRBJ1-5|TRBD1|15
TGTGCCTGGAGCGAAGGACAGGGGGCGAAACAGCCCCAGCATTTT
CAWSEGQGAKQPQHF
>TRBV4-1|few|TRBJ1-1|.|14
TGCGCCAGCAGCCAAGAATTGGGAAACACTGAAGCTTTCTTT
CASSQELGNTEAFF
>TRBV3-1|many|TRBJ1-1|.|14
TGTGCCAGCAGCCCAAGCTTGGGGAACACTGAAGCTTTCTTT
CASSPSLGNTEAFF
>TRBV7-2|.|TRBJ1-1|.|15
TGTGCCAGCAGCCCAGGTAGGCGCGTGGACACTGAAGCTTTCTTT
CASSPGRRVDTEAFF
>TRBV7-3|.|TRBJ2-3|.|13
TGTGCCAGCAGCCTAACGATTCCAGATACGCAGTATTTT
CASSLTIPDTQYF
>TRBV6-2/TRBV6-3|few|TRBJ2-6|.|15
TGTGCCAGCAGGGCTTCGCACTCTGGGGCCAACGTCCTGACTTTC
CASRASHSGANVLTF
>TRBV12-3/TRBV12-4|few|TRBJ2-5|.|16
TGTGCCAGCAGTTTAGCCCGCCACAACCTCCAAGAGACCCAGTACTTC
CASSLARHNLQETQYF
>TRBV12-3/TRBV12-4|.|TRBJ2-7|TRBD2|15
TGTGCCAGCAGTTTAGCCCTAGCGGGGCAAGACGAGCAGTACTTC
CASSLALAGQDEQYF
>TRBV2|many|TRBJ1-1|.|14
TGTGCCAGTCGGGCGTTAGCGGTGAACACTGAAGCTTTCTTT
CASRALAVNTEAFF
>TRBV4-1|few|TRBJ2-5|.|15
TGCGCCAGCAGCCCTGGAGGTGTAGGAGGACAGACCCAGTACTTC
CASSPGGVGGQTQYF
>TRBV28|many|TRBJ2-2|TRBD2|17
TGTGCCAGCATTGGGTTGGCGGGGGGGCCTCAAACCGGGGAGCTGTTTTTT
CASIGLAGGPQTGELFF
>TRBV10-3|.|TRBJ2-7|TRBD2|12
TGTGCCATCAGGGGGACTAGCAGCGAGCAGTACTTC
CAIRGTSSEQYF
>TRBV7-3|.|TRBJ1-6|.|15
TGTGCCAGCAGCTTAGTGGGCCCCGGGGATTCACCCCTCCACTTT
CASSLVGPGDSPLHF
>TRBV30|many|TRBJ1-2|.|11
TGTGCCTGGGGCGACAGCTATGGCTACACCTTC
CAWGDSYGYTF
>TRBV19|few|TRBJ1-1|.|15
TGTGCCAGTAGTATTTCGAGCCTGATGGACACTGAAGCTTTCTTT
CASSISSLMDTEAFF